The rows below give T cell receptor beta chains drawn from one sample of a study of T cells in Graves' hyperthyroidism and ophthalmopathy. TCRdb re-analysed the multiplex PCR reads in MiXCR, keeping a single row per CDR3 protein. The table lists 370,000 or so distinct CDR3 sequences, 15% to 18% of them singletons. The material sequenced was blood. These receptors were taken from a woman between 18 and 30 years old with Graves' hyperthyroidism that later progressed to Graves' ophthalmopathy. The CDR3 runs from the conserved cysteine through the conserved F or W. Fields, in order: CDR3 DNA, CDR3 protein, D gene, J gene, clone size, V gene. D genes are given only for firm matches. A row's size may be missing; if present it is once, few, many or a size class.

TGCGCCAGCAGCTTGAGATCCTCTCTGGATGAGCAGTTCTTC CASSLRSSLDEQFF - TRBJ2-1 many TRBV5-1
TGTGCCAGCAGTTCTCCAGTGGGGGCGGGAGGCTACGAGCAGTACTTC CASSSPVGAGGYEQYF TRBD2 TRBJ2-7 many TRBV28
TGTGCCAGCAGCTTAGGGGAACTAGCGGGAGAATATGCCGGGGAGCTGTTTTTT CASSLGELAGEYAGELFF TRBD2 TRBJ2-2 many TRBV7-8
TGTGCCAGCAGCTTAGGCGGGGGCTCCTACAATGAGCAGTTCTTC CASSLGGGSYNEQFF TRBD2 TRBJ2-1 many TRBV11-2
TGCAGTGCACTCGGGACTAGCGGAGTGGGGAATGAGCAGTTCTTC CSALGTSGVGNEQFF TRBD2 TRBJ2-1 once TRBV20-1
TGTGCCAGCAGCCTCCGGGGTAGCGGGTTTTTCACAGATACGCAGTATTTT CASSLRGSGFFTDTQYF TRBD2 TRBJ2-3 many TRBV11-2
TGCGCCAGCAGGTCGGGACTAGCGGACTACAATGAGCAGTTCTTC CASRSGLADYNEQFF TRBD2 TRBJ2-1 many TRBV5-1
TGTGCCAGCAGCCAAGATACCTTGCCCCGGGGCGGAACTAACTATGGCTACACCTTC CASSQDTLPRGGTNYGYTF - TRBJ1-2 - TRBV14
TGTGCCAGCAGTGGCAGCAGGGGAGGGCCGGCAGATACGCAGTATTTT CASSGSRGGPADTQYF - TRBJ2-3 few TRBV9
TGTGCCAGCAGCGCCGGACAGGGTGGTAATTCACCCCTCCACTTT CASSAGQGGNSPLHF TRBD1 TRBJ1-6 many TRBV11-2
TGTGCCAGCAGCCAAACCTCAGAGACCCAGTACTTC CASSQTSETQYF - TRBJ2-5 many TRBV16
TGTGCCAGTAGTATGATACTAGCGGAGACCCAGTACTTC CASSMILAETQYF TRBD2 TRBJ2-5 - TRBV19
TGTGCCAGCAGCTTAGGGCTAGCGGGCCACACCGGGGAGCTGTTTTTT CASSLGLAGHTGELFF TRBD2 TRBJ2-2 few TRBV7-6
TGTGCCAGCGGTGACGTGAACACTGAAGCTTTCTTT CASGDVNTEAFF - TRBJ1-1 few TRBV12-3/TRBV12-4
TGTGCCAGCAGTCCAACAACAGGGGGAAGCTCCTACAATGAGCAGTTCTTC CASSPTTGGSSYNEQFF TRBD1 TRBJ2-1 many TRBV27
TGTGCCAGTAGTATAGATCGGGGCTGGGGTATGCATGAGCAGTTCTTC CASSIDRGWGMHEQFF - TRBJ2-1 - TRBV19
TGTGCCAGCAGCTTTAAACTAAAAGCGAACACTGAAGCTTTCTTT CASSFKLKANTEAFF - TRBJ1-1 many TRBV11-2
TGTGCCAGCAGTTTTAAGCTAGCGGGAGGTGACGAGCAGTACTTC CASSFKLAGGDEQYF TRBD2 TRBJ2-7 many TRBV28
TGCAGTGCTAGCGGCATCGTACTAGCGGGAGCCACAGATACGCAGTATTTT CSASGIVLAGATDTQYF TRBD2 TRBJ2-3 - TRBV20-1
TGTGCCAGCATTGACAGGGGACCTGAGTATCTACGCACTGAAGCTTTCTTT CASIDRGPEYLRTEAFF TRBD1 TRBJ1-1 many TRBV27
TGCAGTGCTAGGGGAGAGGTAGCGGGAGGGCTCGGGGAGCTGTTTTTT CSARGEVAGGLGELFF TRBD2 TRBJ2-2 - TRBV20-1
TGTGCCAGCAGTCTCCCCCAGGGGCGGGAGACCCAGTACTTC CASSLPQGRETQYF - TRBJ2-5 many TRBV28
TGTGCCAGCCGGGACCCCAATCAGCCCCAGCATTTT CASRDPNQPQHF - TRBJ1-5 many TRBV28
TGTGCCAGTAGCACTCACCCCGACGGATTCACAGATACGCAGTATTTT CASSTHPDGFTDTQYF - TRBJ2-3 few TRBV19
TGTGCCAGCAATGGGGACAGCTCCTACAATGAGCAGTTCTTC CASNGDSSYNEQFF TRBD1 TRBJ2-1 few TRBV2
TGCGCCAGCAGCCAAGAAGCCTGGAACTCTGGAAACACCATATATTTT CASSQEAWNSGNTIYF - TRBJ1-3 few TRBV4-1
TGCGCCAGCAGTGGACGGGGGAGCACAGATACGCAGTATTTT CASSGRGSTDTQYF - TRBJ2-3 few TRBV5-1
TGTGCCTGGAGTCCCCCGGGCTACTCAACTATGAACACTGAAGCTTTCTTT CAWSPPGYSTMNTEAFF - TRBJ1-1 - TRBV11-2
TGTGCCAGCAGCCTAGGGGTAGTTGAAGCTTTCTTT CASSLGVVEAFF - TRBJ1-1 many TRBV2
TGTGCCAGCAGTTTTTTACGAGCGGGGATCTACGAGCAGTACTTC CASSFLRAGIYEQYF TRBD2 TRBJ2-7 - TRBV27
TGCAGTGCAGCTACTAGCGGTCCCTCCTACGAGCAGTACTTC CSAATSGPSYEQYF TRBD2 TRBJ2-7 many TRBV20-1
TGTGCCAGCAGTTACTCGATGGAGGCGATGAACACTGAAGCTTTCTTT CASSYSMEAMNTEAFF - TRBJ1-1 many TRBV6-5